Listed here are 21 T cell receptor beta chains from one sample, sequenced in a study of blood T cell repertoires in COVID-19. Only in-frame clones appear in the TCRdb table, and some are missing; sequencing was by immunoSEQ multiplex PCR. The sample contains around 300,000 clones, roughly 90% of which appear only once. Sequenced material: peripheral blood. All receptors derive from a man in his fifties with acute or convalescent COVID-19.

This chain links TRBV3-1 (or the pseudogene TRBV3-2) with TRBJ2-3, with 12 nucleotides matching TRBD2. Germline loops: CDR1 LGHDT, CDR2 YNNKEL (reference sequence). The CDR3 is 17 amino acids. Trimming removed 2 bases from V and 3 bases from J; junction bases left unmatched: 6. CDR3 amino acids: CASSQHGTSGGTDTQYF. CDR3 nucleotides: TGTGCCAGCAGCCAACATGGAACTAGCGGGGGGACAGATACGCAGTATTTT.

V usage is TRBV19 and J usage is TRBJ2-1; D might be TRBD1 (6 bases). V gave up 6 bases and J gave up 0 bases, with 12 bases separating them. The CDR3 runs to 15 residues. The germline gives CDR1 LNHDA, CDR2 SQIVND (reference sequence). The CDR3 spells CASSLDRSSYNEQFF. The CDR3 DNA reads as TGTGCCAGTAGCCTGGACAGAAGCTCCTACAATGAGCAGTTCTTC.

This clone is a singleton in its sample. The V call is TRBV27, the J call TRBJ2-7; 13 bases align to TRBD2. CDR1 is MNHEY and CDR2 is SMNVEV in the germline V gene (reference sequence). Germline trimming cut 0 bases from V and 3 bases from J; bases unmatched to any gene: 5. This CDR3 contains 17 residues. The CDR3 coding sequence is TGTGCCAGCAGTTTATCCGGACTAGCGGGGGAGGTCTACGAGCAGTACTTC. It codes for CASSLSGLAGEVYEQYF.

The chain joins TRBV3-1 (or the pseudogene TRBV3-2) to TRBJ2-7; 7 bases fit TRBD1. J lost 4 bases, V lost 4 bases, and 13 bases had no gene match. The CDR3 has 16 amino acids. Germline V gene data show CDR1 as LGHDT and CDR2 as YNNKEL (reference sequence). CDR3 region: CASSPGLTGVMYEQYF. The DNA of the CDR3 is TGTGCCAGCAGCCCGGGGTTAACAGGGGTCATGTACGAGCAGTACTTC.

The chain couples TRBV7-9 to TRBJ1-4; possibly TRBD1 for D (5 bases). CDR3 length: 12 residues. V lost 7 bases and J 7 bases, leaving 10 bases between the germline ends. Germline loops: CDR1 SEHNR, CDR2 FQNEAQ (reference sequence). In nucleotides, the CDR3 is TGTGCCAGCATGTTCCAGGGTGAAAAACTGTTTTTT. Its translation: CASMFQGEKLFF.

The genes are TRBV5-1 and TRBJ2-7; TRBD1 is a possible D gene (6 bases). Trimming removed 0 bases from V and 6 bases from J, with 7 bases in between. Germline V gene sequence: CDR1 SGHRS, CDR2 YFSETQ. This CDR3 region has 12 residues. CDR3 region: CASSLDRAEQYF. The CDR3 bases are TGCGCCAGCAGCTTGGACAGGGCCGAGCAGTACTTC.

This sequence joins TRBV12-3 or TRBV12-4 and TRBJ1-2; perhaps TRBD1 as D (6 bases). V lost 3 bases and J 4 bases, leaving 9 bases between the germline ends. This CDR3 is built from 13 residues. CDR3 DNA sequence: TGTGCCAGCAGTTTGTGGACAGCCTATGGCTACACCTTC. Amino acid sequence: CASSLWTAYGYTF.

The rearrangement uses TRBV5-8 and TRBJ2-7; D perhaps matches TRBD1 (6 bases). From germline, CDR1 is SGHTS and CDR2 YDEGEE. The CDR3 covers 15 residues. Deletions cut 4 bases from V and 3 bases from J, with 17 bases between. The CDR3 reads CASSPRTAGGYEQYF. CDR3 coding DNA: TGTGCCAGCAGCCCTCGGACAGCTGGGGGCTACGAGCAGTACTTC.

The rearrangement joins TRBV6-6 to TRBJ1-1, with D perhaps matching TRBD1 (5 bases). Trimming cost V 2 bases and J 3 bases, with 10 bases left between them. The germline gives CDR1 MNHNY, CDR2 SVGAGI (reference sequence). This CDR3 is 14 amino acids long. CDR3 sequence reads: CASSYARVDTEAFF. CDR3 bases: TGTGCCAGCAGTTACGCCAGGGTGGACACTGAAGCTTTCTTT.

The chain joins TRBV7-9 to TRBJ1-5, with D tentatively TRBD1 (6 bases). Per the germline V gene, CDR1 is SEHNR and CDR2 is FQNEAQ (reference sequence). Trimming removed 0 bases at V and 3 bases at J, with 12 bases between. The CDR3 covers 16 residues. The DNA for the CDR3 is TGTGCCAGCAGCTTAGCCCGTGGACAGCTCAATCAGCCCCAGCATTTT. The encoded protein is CASSLARGQLNQPQHF.

The chain links TRBV29-1 to TRBJ2-3; TRBD2 might be the D (5 bases). V lost 3 bases and J lost 4, with 11 bases in between. The CDR3 length is 13 residues. Looked up from germline, CDR1 is SQVTM and CDR2 is ANQGSEA. The DNA of the CDR3 is TGCAGCGTTGAGAGGGTACCGTCAGATACGCAGTATTTT. Residues: CSVERVPSDTQYF.

This clone was detected a few times. This chain links TRBV14 with TRBJ2-7, with D possibly being TRBD2 (6 bases). The CDR3 runs 15 residues. Trimming shortened V by 4 bases and J by 3 bases, and 16 bases separated the two germline ends. Germline loops: CDR1 SGHDN, CDR2 FVKESK. The CDR3 DNA is TGTGCCAGCAGCCGCGGGTTGAGGGACTTCTACGAGCAGTACTTC. This translates into CASSRGLRDFYEQYF.

The V gene is TRBV7-9, the J gene TRBJ1-3; 8 nucleotides line up with TRBD1. The CDR3 length is 17 residues. Trimming took 4 bases from V and 0 from J; bases not matched to a gene: 8. The germline gives CDR1 SEHNR, CDR2 FQNEAQ (reference sequence). The DNA of the CDR3 is TGTGCCAGCAGCTACGGACAGGGCGCAATCTCTGGAAACACCATATATTTT. Its protein is CASSYGQGAISGNTIYF.

The chain carries TRBV5-1 and TRBJ2-7; possibly TRBD1 for D (6 bases). The CDR3 sequence is 12 residues long. V gave up 4 bases and J gave up 6 bases, with 11 bases separating them. Germline V lookup: CDR1 SGHRS, CDR2 YFSETQ. CDR3 in DNA: TGCGCCAGCAGCCCGACAGGATCCGAGCAGTACTTC. Translation gives CASSPTGSEQYF.

This clone was found once. This chain connects TRBV11-2 to TRBJ1-2; 10 bases map to TRBD1. CDR1 and CDR2 (germline): SGHAT, FQNNGV. The CDR3 consists of 12 residues. V lost 4 bases and J lost 7; bases outside the gene matches: 0. As DNA, the CDR3 is TGTGCCAGCAGCTGGACAGGGGGTGGCTACACCTTC. This sequence encodes CASSWTGGGYTF.

V and J are TRBV6-2 or TRBV6-3 and TRBJ2-7, with TRBD1 matching over 7 bases. This CDR3 contains 16 residues. After removal of 0 bases from V and 2 bases from J, the junction contained 7 bases not matched to a gene. The germline gives CDR1 MNHEY, CDR2 SVGEGT. The CDR3 reads CASSYSLSGGPYEQYF. As DNA, the CDR3 is TGTGCCAGCAGTTACTCGCTGTCAGGGGGTCCCTACGAGCAGTACTTC.

The CDR3 DNA reads TGTGCCAGCAGTGAAGCGTTGGGACAGAACACTGAAGCTTTCTTT. It is translated as CASSEALGQNTEAFF. The rearrangement uses TRBV6-1 and TRBJ1-1, with a possible D match to TRBD1 (6 bases). The CDR3 spans 15 residues. CDR1 is MNHNS and CDR2 is SASEGT in the germline V gene. V dropped 0 bases and J dropped 1 base, with 9 bases sitting between them.

The chain uses TRBV10-2 and TRBJ2-1; 9 nucleotides line up with TRBD2. CDR3 size: 17 residues. V dropped 0 bases and J dropped 5; count of bases not matched to a gene: 8. Per germline, CDR1 WSHSY and CDR2 SAAADI. The CDR3 here is CASSESAGGALDNEQFF. CDR3 in DNA: TGCGCCAGCAGTGAGTCGGCGGGGGGGGCCTTGGACAATGAGCAGTTCTTC.

This clone turned up a few times. The rearrangement joins TRBV9 to TRBJ1-2, with TRBD1 matching 8 bases. The V segment lost 0 bases and the J segment 4 bases; nucleotides outside the gene matches: 8. Germline V gives CDR1 SGDLS, CDR2 YYNGEE. This CDR3 is 16 amino acids long. Written as DNA, the CDR3 is TGTGCCAGCAGCGTAGGAGCAGGGGGCAGGGTCTATGGCTACACCTTC. Protein product: CASSVGAGGRVYGYTF.

The chain joins TRBV7-3 to TRBJ2-5; 8 bases agree with TRBD1. CDR1 is SGHTA, CDR2 FQGTGA, per germline. This CDR3 comprises 14 residues. V trimming: 5 bases; J trimming: 6 bases; junction bases outside the gene matches: 8. The CDR3 coding sequence is TGTGCCAGCAGCAAGGACAGGGCCGGAAAGACCCAGTACTTC. This encodes CASSKDRAGKTQYF.

This clone turned up a few times. V usage is TRBV5-4 and J usage is TRBJ2-1, with a tentative D call TRBD1 (5 bases). Germline V gene lookup returns CDR1 SGHNT and CDR2 YYREEE (reference sequence). The CDR3 contains 17 residues. Deletions cut 3 bases from V and 1 base from J, with 17 bases between. This CDR3 is CASSSGHLKGSYNEQFF. DNA of the CDR3: TGTGCCAGCAGCTCCGGACACCTAAAGGGGTCCTACAATGAGCAGTTCTTC.